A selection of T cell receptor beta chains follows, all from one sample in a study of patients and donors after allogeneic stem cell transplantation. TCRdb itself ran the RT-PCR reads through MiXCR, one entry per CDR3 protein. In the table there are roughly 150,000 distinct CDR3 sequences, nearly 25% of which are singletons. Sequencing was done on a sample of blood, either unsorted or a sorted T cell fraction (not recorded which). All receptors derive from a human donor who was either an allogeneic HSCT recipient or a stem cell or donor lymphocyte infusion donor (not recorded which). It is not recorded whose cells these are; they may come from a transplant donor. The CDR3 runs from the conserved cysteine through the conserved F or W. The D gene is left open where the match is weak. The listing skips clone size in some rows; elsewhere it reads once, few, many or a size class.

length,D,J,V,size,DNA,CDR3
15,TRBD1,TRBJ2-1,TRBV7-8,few,TGTGCCAGCAGCGCGGGACAGGGGAGGGGAAATGAGCAGTTCTTC,CASSAGQGRGNEQFF
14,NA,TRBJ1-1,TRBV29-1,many,TGCAGCGTTCCACAAGGGACTGGGGACACTGAAGCTTTCTTT,CSVPQGTGDTEAFF
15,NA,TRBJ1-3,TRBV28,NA,TGTGCCAGCACCCCCGTCCCGGGGTCTGGAAACACCATATATTTT,CASTPVPGSGNTIYF
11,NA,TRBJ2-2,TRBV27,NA,TGTGCCAGCAGTGGCACCGGGGAGCTGTTTTTT,CASSGTGELFF
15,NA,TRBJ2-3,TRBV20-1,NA,TGCAGTGCTAGAGATATGACGGGAAACACAGATACGCAGTATTTT,CSARDMTGNTDTQYF
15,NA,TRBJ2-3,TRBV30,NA,TGTGCCTGGACCCCGGGCCCGAGGCCCGGAGATACGCAGTATTTT,CAWTPGPRPGDTQYF
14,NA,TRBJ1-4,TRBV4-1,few,TGCGCCAGCAGCCTCGTCCAGGTTAATGAAAAACTGTTTTTT,CASSLVQVNEKLFF
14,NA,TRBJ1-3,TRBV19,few,TGTGCCAGTAGTTCGCGGCCCTCTGGAAACACCATATATTTT,CASSSRPSGNTIYF
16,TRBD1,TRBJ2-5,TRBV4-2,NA,TGTGCCAGCAGCCAGGTTGGACAGGGGGTGCAAGAGACCCAGTACTTC,CASSQVGQGVQETQYF
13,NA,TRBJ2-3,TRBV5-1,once,TGCGCCAGCAGCTTCAAGACAACAGATACGCAGTATTTT,CASSFKTTDTQYF